Reported below is one T cell receptor (beta chain). Its antigen remains undetermined. No quality values exist for individual bases; no much larger clone is one base distant. To prepare the library, the immunoSEQ multiplex PCR assay was applied. For the multiplex PCR, a mixture combining 60 forward primers for TCR Vbeta segments and 13 reverse primers for TCR Jbeta segments was used. The CDR3 region of rearranged TCR beta genes was amplified from genomic DNA with a multiplex PCR assay. On the Illumina HiSeq System, the amplified TCR beta libraries were sequenced as 87-base-pair reads. As for how the authors treated the data: A later analysis tallied around 80 million unique TCR beta chains across the 600 to 700 repertoires, and around 12 million of those chains were shared by two or more donors. To remove PCR and sequencing errors, raw reads were error-corrected and collapsed into unique sequences using a nearest-neighbor algorithm that merged closely related sequences. CDR3 sequences were aligned to IMGT reference sequences to assign V, D and J gene segments. Each retained sequence needed at least a six-nucleotide match to both a V gene segment and a J gene segment. Rearrangements were called productive when the CDR3 lacked stop codons and stayed in frame with V and J; all others were non-productive. Following IMGT convention, CDR3 was defined as the stretch from the second conserved V-encoded cysteine up to the conserved J-encoded phenylalanine. In an earlier analysis of around 640 of the donors, sequences lacking an unambiguous match to a single V gene segment were excluded. An earlier analysis of a few hundred of the donors called V segments functional above 56.7% productive rearrangements and segregating when the between-donor standard deviation exceeded 5%. A statistical classification framework was built to diagnose cytomegalovirus status from the catalog of TCR beta chain sequences. In a later analysis, TCR nucleotide sequences were compared against IMGT/GENE-DB human TR gene sequences so that V and J genes could be assigned. A later analysis assigned CDR3 sequences and most-parsimonious VDJ recombination scenarios with the TCRdist pipeline. In a later analysis, every TCR beta chain was defined by the combination of its CDR3 amino acid sequence and its V-gene family, and reads without a unique V-gene family were dropped. As a way to deal with suspected cross-contamination and a sequencing artifact, a later analysis dropped hundreds of nucleotide sequences that were highly shared and had low generation probability. A later analysis calculated a clonal expansion index for each public chain from normalized within-repertoire ranks of inferred template counts. Generation probabilities in a later analysis came from a VDJ recombination model fitted to out-of-frame rearrangements, and those results were checked against IGoR. A later analysis scored TCR-TCR, TCR-HLA and TCR-CMV co-occurrence with hypergeometric tests, applying a repertoire-size bias correction to TCR pairs. To estimate false discovery rates, a later analysis permuted the HLA or CMV assignments 20 times. In a later analysis, co-occurring TCRs were grouped using DBSCAN, with TCRdist sequence similarity added in when clustering inside HLA-allele-positive subsets. Repertoires with fewer than 30,000 or more than 120,000 public chains, plus five repertoires with anomalous nucleotide sharing, were excluded from co-occurrence clustering. TCRdb mirrors the immuneACCESS table, restricted to in-frame sequences. Some clones are absent from its copies; in checked studies, under half trace to an unresolved V gene, and the reason for the others is unknown. The V and J calls and clone size are taken from that table; D and trimming were inferred from the DNA. This sample lists approximately 210,000 clones; more than 75% were detected once. Approximately 1.4% of the sample is in the top ten clones.

These data are taken from a study of cytomegalovirus exposure and HLA in healthy donors (dated by TCRdb to the late 2010s). Looking at the study overall: An earlier analysis of fewer than 750 of the donors reported under 300 Gb of sequence data and 117 million unique TCR beta sequences obtained from around 180 million T cells. About 320 gigabases of sequencing data and tens of millions of unique TCR sequences were included in an early release covering around 600 HLA-typed donors. The genetic ancestry cluster associated with self-reported Caucasian donors included over 80% of the approximately 430 genotyped donors. The study aimed to test whether signatures of past pathogen exposure could be identified by cataloging public T cell receptors. The T cell repertoires of 550 to 850 subjects were profiled by immunosequencing and related to cytomegalovirus serostatus. A separate validation cohort of over 95 different subjects was used in addition to the roughly 700-subject first cohort. To predict cytomegalovirus infection status, the study combined high-throughput TCR immunosequencing, statistical association of individual TCRs with disease status, and machine learning. A later analysis re-examined previously published TCR beta repertoires from hundreds of donors and added high-resolution HLA genotyping to investigate patterns of TCR occurrence. Rather than drawing on any new phenotypic data, the later analysis identified candidate immune exposures from TCR beta sequences and the way those sequences occurred across donors. An earlier analysis of 587 of the donors used high-throughput TCR beta sequencing to judge whether each TCR beta V gene segment behaved as functional or pseudogenic. Donor age, sex, ethnicity and CMV serostatus were compiled alongside the repertoire data. In a later genetic analysis, genome-wide SNP genotypes for about three fifths of the 666 donors were used, and that subset was treated as a discovery cohort. Every repertoire in the discovery cohort had been generated on one and the same sequencing platform. Class I and class II HLA loci were covered by the typing at four-digit resolution. Typing coverage differed by locus: A, B, C, DRB1 and DQB1 were typed in roughly 620-630 donors, DQA1 in 522, DPA1 in 600 to 610, and DPB1 in just under 490. About five DR-DQ haplotypes were treated as single units for association and clustering because of strong linkage in the cohort. Across around 400 genotyped donors of the cohort, an average of approximately 240,000 unique TCR beta nucleotide sequences per donor were sequenced, and around 19% of those sequences were non-productive. The paper's findings and limits, for the study overall: Roughly uniform sequencing depth across donors was assumed in presence/absence analyses, although this assumption may not hold. Immune exposure information for the cohort was limited to CMV serostatus. The study gave a list of over 150 TCR beta chains associated with cytomegalovirus. A cluster of highly shared sequence variants was judged likely to represent a technical artifact of the sequencing pipeline. Correlated functional status among segregating V segments might reflect linkage disequilibrium, but an unknown experimental factor could not be ruled out. The 87-base-pair reads could not distinguish some IMGT-functional V segments, including TRBV6-2 and TRBV6-3, so those segments were excluded. A further reported finding was that TCR beta sequences accurately predicted the HLA-A and HLA-B alleles for most subjects in the first cohort. A few of the identified cytomegalovirus-associated TCR beta chains were confirmed in vitro to be specific for cytomegalovirus antigens. When HLA alleles, especially DR and DQ, strongly co-occurred, attributing TCR associations to individual alleles was difficult. Most TCR sequences were seen in very few donors, while some public TCRs were found in many individuals. In a later genetic analysis, a missense DCLRE1C variant was associated with V-gene and J-gene trimming of TCR beta chains, and the association was replicated in an independent cohort. Cytomegalovirus status was reported to be diagnosed by the classifier with high specificity and sensitivity in both the original and validation cohorts. According to a later genetic analysis, donors in an Asian-associated ancestry cluster had fewer N-insertions in productive TCRs than the approximately 630-donor mean. This cohort had only TCR beta chains sequenced, and the lack of alpha or paired-chain data limited which features could be detected. A later analysis found that HLA-associated TCR beta chains were more clonally expanded and had lower generation probabilities than equally common non-associated chains. At a false discovery rate of 0.05, a later analysis linked about 17,000 TCR beta sequences to specific HLA alleles. A later analysis reported that several top co-occurrence clusters appeared linked to parvovirus B19, influenza, CMV and Epstein-Barr virus. Around 16 rarely observed V segments, including chromosome 9 orphons, were excluded from the earlier analysis of about 600 of the donors because counts were too low. An earlier analysis of some 560 of the donors showed that most TCR beta V segments appeared in productive rearrangements either about 90% or about 30% of the time, which broadly matched IMGT annotations. A later analysis found that TCR association rates varied across HLA loci, with DRB1 alleles showing the most associated TCRs and HLA-C alleles the fewest. The authors suggested that the approach could potentially be generalized to other disease states and immunological phenotypes. Because some donors lacked HLA typing at each locus, the association tests relied only on the typed subset. According to a later analysis, most CMV-associated TCR beta chains appeared to be HLA-restricted, and the HLA associations seemed to be driven largely by CMV exposure.

There are 14 amino acids in the CDR3, from cysteine to phenylalanine inclusive. Of all the DNA, just the CDR3 is kept, 42 bases in frame from base 1. V lost 2 bases and J lost 2 bases; the stretch between them is 9 bases long. CDR1 MNHNS and CDR2 SASEGT are derived from the germline V gene. In total, 630 or so healthy bone marrow donors made up the cohort. At the time of sampling, all cohort members were nominally healthy, though unrecorded immune exposures were likely present. The donor tested CMV seronegative and was one of the 352 seronegative cohort members. A peripheral blood sample was collected from each donor, and TCR beta sequencing was performed on peripheral blood mononuclear cells. Genomic DNA extraction from the blood cell samples was performed with the Qiagen DNeasy Blood Extraction Kit.

The source material was PBMCs. Recombination connected TRBV6-1 to TRBJ2-5; a confident D gene designation cannot be given. The TCR was taken from a woman aged 45-59 years in good health and CMV-seronegative. CDR3 protein: CASSEWASQETQYF. Here is the DNA: TGTGCCAGCAGTGAATGGGCTTCACAAGAGACCCAGTACTTC.